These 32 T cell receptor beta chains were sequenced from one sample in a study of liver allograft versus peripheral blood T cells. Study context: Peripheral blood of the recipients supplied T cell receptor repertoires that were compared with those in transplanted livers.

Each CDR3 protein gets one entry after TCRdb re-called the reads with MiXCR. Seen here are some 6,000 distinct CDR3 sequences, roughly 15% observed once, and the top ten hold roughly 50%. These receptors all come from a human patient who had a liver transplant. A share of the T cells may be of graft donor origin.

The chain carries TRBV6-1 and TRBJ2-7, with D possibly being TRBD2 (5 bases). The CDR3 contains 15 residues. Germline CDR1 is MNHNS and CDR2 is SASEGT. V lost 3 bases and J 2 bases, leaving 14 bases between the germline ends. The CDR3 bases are TGTGCCAGCAGTGAGGTTTTTGACGGGGCCTACGAGCAGTACTTC. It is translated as CASSEVFDGAYEQYF.

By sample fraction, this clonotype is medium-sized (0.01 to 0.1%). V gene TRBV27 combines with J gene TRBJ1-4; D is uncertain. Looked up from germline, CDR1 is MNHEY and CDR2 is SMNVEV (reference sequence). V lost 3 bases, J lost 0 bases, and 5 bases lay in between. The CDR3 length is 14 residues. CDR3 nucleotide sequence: TGTGCCAGCAGTTTTTCGGCAACTAATGAAAAACTGTTTTTT. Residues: CASSFSATNEKLFF.

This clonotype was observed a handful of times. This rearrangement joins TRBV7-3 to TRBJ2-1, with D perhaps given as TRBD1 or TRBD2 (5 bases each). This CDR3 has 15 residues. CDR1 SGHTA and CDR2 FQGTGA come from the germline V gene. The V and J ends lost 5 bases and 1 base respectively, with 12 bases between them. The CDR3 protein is CASSPSGSSYNEQFF. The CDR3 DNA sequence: TGTGCCAGCAGCCCTTCAGGGAGTTCCTACAATGAGCAGTTCTTC.

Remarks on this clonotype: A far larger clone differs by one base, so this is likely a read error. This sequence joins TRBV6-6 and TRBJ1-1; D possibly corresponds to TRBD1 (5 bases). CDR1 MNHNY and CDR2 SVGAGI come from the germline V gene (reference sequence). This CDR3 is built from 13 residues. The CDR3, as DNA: TGTGCCAGCAGTTTAGGGGTGAACACTGAAGTTTTCTTT. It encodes CASSLGVNTEVFF.

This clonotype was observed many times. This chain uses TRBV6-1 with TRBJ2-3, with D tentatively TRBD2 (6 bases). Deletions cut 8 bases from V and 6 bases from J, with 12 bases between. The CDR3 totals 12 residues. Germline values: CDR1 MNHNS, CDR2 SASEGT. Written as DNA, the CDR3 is TGTGCCAGCGGGGGAGGATTGGATACGCAGTATTTT. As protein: CASGGGLDTQYF.

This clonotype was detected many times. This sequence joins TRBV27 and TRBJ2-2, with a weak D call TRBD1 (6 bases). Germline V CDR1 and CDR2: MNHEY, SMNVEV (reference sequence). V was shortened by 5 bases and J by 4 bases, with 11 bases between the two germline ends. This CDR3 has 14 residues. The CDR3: CASSARGSTGELFF. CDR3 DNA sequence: TGTGCCAGCAGTGCCAGGGGTAGCACCGGGGAGCTGTTTTTT.

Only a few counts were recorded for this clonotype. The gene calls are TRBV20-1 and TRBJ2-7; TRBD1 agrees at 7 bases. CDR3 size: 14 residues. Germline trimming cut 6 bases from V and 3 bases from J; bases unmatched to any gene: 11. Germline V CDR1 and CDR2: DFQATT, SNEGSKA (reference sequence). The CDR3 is CSAEDRNSNYEQYF. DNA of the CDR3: TGCAGTGCCGAGGACAGGAACTCAAACTACGAGCAGTACTTC.

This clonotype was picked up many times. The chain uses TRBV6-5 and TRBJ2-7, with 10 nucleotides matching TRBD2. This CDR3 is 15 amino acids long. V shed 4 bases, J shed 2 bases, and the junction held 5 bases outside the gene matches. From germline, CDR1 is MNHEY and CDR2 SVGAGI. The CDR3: CASSFSGLATYEQYF. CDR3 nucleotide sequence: TGTGCCAGCAGTTTTTCGGGACTAGCGACCTACGAGCAGTACTTC.

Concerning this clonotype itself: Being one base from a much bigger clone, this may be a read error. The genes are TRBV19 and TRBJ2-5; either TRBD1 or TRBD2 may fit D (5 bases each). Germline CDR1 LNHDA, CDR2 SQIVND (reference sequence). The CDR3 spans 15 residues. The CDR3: CASSPMGPYGETLYF. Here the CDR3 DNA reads TGTGCCAGTAGTCCAATGGGACCTTACGGGGAGACCCTGTACTTC.

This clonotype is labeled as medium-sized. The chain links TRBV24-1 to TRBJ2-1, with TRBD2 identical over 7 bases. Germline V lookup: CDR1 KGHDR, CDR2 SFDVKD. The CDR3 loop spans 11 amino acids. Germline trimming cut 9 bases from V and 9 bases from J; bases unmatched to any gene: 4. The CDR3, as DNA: TGTGCCACCGGTCTAGCGGCTGAGCAGTTCTTC. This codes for CATGLAAEQFF.

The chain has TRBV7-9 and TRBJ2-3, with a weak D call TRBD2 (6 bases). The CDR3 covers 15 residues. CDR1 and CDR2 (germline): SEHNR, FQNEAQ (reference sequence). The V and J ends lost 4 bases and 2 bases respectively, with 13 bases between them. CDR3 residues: CASSSADYPTDTQYF. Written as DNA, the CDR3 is TGTGCCAGCAGCTCCGCGGACTACCCCACAGATACGCAGTATTTT.

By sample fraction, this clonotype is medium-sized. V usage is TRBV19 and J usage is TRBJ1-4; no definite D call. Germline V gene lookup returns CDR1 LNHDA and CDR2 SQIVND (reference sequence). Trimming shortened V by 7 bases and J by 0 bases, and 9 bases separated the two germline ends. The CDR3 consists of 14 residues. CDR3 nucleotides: TGTGCCAGTACGTCAAGTGCAACTAATGAAAAACTGTTTTTT. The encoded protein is CASTSSATNEKLFF.

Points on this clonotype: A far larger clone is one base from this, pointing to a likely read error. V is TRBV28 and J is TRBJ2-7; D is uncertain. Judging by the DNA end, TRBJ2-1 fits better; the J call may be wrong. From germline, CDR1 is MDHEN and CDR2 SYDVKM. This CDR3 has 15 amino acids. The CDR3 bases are TGTGCCAGCAGTTTACCCTCCACCTCCTACAAAGAGCAGTTCTTC. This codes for CASSLPSTSYKEQFF.

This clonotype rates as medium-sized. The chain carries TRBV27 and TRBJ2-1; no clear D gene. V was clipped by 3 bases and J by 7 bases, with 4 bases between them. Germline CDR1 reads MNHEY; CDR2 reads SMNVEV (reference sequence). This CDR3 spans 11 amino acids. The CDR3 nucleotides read TGTGCCAGCAGTTTGGGAAATGAGCAGTTCTTC. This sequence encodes CASSLGNEQFF.

The CDR3 nucleotides are TGTGCCACCAGCGGACAGGGACGGACAGATACGCAGTATTTT. This codes for CATSGQGRTDTQYF. This sequence joins TRBV24-1 and TRBJ2-3; 8 nucleotides line up with TRBD1. The CDR3 covers 14 residues. Germline CDR1 KGHDR, CDR2 SFDVKD. The V and J ends lost 7 bases and 3 bases, in that order; junction bases with no gene match: 5.

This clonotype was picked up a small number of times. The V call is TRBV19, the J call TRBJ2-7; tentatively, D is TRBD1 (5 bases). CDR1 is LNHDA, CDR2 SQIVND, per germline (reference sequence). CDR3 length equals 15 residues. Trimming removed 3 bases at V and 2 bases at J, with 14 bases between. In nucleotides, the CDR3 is TGTGCCAGTAGTATCAGTAGGGGTAATACCTACGAGCAGTACTTC. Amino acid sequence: CASSISRGNTYEQYF.

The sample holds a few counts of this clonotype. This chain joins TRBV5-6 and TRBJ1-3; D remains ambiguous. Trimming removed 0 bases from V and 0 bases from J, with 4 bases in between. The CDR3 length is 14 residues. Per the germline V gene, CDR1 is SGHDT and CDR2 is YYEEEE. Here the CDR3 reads CASSLGSSGNTIYF. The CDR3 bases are TGTGCCAGCAGCTTGGGGAGCTCTGGAAACACCATATATTTT.

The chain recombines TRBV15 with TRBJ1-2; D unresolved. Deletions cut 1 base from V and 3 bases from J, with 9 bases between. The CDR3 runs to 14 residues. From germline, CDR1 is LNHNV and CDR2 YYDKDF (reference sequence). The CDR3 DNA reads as TGTGCCACCAGCAGAGCTACCCAGTACTATGGCTACACCTTC. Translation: CATSRATQYYGYTF.

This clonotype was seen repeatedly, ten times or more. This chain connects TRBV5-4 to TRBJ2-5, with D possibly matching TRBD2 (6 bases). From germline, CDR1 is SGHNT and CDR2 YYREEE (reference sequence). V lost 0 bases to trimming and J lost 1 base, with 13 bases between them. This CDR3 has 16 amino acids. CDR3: CASSLGGGAIQETQYF. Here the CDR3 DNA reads TGTGCCAGCAGCTTGGGGGGCGGGGCAATCCAAGAGACCCAGTACTTC.

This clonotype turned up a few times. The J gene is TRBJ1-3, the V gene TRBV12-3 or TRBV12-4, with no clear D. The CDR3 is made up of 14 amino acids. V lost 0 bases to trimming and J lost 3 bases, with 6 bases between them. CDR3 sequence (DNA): TGTGCCAGCAGTTTAGCGGGGTTTGGAAACACCATATATTTT. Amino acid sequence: CASSLAGFGNTIYF.

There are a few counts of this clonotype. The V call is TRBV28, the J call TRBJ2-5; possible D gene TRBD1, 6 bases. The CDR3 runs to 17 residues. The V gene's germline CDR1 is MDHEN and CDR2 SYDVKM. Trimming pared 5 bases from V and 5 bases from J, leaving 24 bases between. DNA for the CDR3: TGTGCCAGCAGTCAGGTCGTGGGGGAACAGGGTCGGGAGACCCAGTACTTC. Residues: CASSQVVGEQGRETQYF. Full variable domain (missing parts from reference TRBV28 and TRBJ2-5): DVKVTQSSRYLVKRTGEKVFLECVQDMDHENMFWYRQDPGLGLRLIYFSYDVKMKEKGDIPEGYSVSREKKERFSLILESASTNQTSMYLCASSQVVGEQGRETQYFGPGTRLLVL.

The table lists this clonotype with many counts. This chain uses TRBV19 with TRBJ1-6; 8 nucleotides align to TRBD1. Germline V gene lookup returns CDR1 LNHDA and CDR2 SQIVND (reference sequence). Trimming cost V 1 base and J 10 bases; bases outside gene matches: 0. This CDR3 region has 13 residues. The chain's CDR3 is CASSIGDRSPLHF. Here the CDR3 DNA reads TGTGCCAGTAGTATAGGGGACAGGTCACCCCTCCACTTT.

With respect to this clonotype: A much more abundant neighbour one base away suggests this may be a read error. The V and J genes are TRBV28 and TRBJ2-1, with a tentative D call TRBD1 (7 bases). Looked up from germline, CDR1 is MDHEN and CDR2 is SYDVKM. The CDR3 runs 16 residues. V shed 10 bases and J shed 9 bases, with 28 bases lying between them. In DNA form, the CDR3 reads TGTGCCAACAGGAAACTCTCAGGGGGGTCGGGGACTGAGCAGTTCTTC. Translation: CANRKLSGGSGTEQFF.

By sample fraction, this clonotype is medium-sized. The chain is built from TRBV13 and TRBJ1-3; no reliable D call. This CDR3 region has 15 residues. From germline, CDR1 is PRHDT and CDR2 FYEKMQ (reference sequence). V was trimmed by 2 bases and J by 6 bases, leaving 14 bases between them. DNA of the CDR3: TGTGCCAGCAGCTTAATCACCGGAAGGGAAAACACCATATATTTT. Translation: CASSLITGRENTIYF.

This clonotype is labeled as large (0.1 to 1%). The CDR3 DNA sequence: TGTGCCAGTAGTATAGGACGTGGAGGGGACCCGAACACCGGGGAGCTGTTTTTT. Translation gives CASSIGRGGDPNTGELFF. V gene TRBV19 combines with J gene TRBJ2-2, with a tentative D call TRBD2 (6 bases). Germline V gives CDR1 LNHDA, CDR2 SQIVND (reference sequence). V shed 1 base and J shed 0 bases, with 15 bases lying between them. The CDR3 has 18 amino acids.

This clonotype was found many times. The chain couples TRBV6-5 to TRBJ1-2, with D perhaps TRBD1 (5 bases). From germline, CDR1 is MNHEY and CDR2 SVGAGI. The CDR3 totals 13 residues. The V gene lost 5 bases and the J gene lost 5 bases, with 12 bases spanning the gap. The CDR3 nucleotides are TGTGCCAGCAGTCCGACGGGACTATATGGCTACACCTTC. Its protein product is CASSPTGLYGYTF.

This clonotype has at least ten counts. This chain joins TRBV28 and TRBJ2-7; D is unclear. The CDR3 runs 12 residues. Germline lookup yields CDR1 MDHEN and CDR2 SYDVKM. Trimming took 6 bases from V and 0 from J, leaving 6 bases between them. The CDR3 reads CASRDPSYEQYF. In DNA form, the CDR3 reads TGTGCCAGCAGGGATCCCTCCTACGAGCAGTACTTC.

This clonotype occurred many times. This CDR3 reads CASSYGTDGYTF. In nucleotides, the CDR3 is TGTGCCAGCAGTTACGGGACGGACGGCTACACCTTC. The chain links TRBV6-5 to TRBJ1-2; TRBD1 is a possible D gene (5 bases). Trimming removed 2 bases from V and 8 bases from J, with 9 bases in between. This CDR3 is 12 amino acids long. The germline gives CDR1 MNHEY, CDR2 SVGAGI.

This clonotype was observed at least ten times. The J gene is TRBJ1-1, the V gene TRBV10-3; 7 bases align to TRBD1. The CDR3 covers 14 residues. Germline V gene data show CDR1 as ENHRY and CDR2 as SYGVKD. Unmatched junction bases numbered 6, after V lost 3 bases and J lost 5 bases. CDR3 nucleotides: TGTGCCATCAGTGAAGAACAGGGGTGGACTGAAGCTTTCTTT. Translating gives CAISEEQGWTEAFF.

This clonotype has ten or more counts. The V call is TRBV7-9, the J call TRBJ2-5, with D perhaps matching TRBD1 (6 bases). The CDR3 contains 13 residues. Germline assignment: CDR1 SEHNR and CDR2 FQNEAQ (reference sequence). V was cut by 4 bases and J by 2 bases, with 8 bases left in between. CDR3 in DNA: TGTGCCAGCAGCTGGGGGCCGCAAGAGACCCAGTACTTC. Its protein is CASSWGPQETQYF.

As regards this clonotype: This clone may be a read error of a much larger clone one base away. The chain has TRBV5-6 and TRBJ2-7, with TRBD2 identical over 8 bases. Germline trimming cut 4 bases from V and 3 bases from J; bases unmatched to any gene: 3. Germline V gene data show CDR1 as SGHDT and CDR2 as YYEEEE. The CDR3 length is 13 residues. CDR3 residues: CASSLSGNYEQYF. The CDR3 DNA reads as TGTGCCAGCAGCCTTAGCGGGAACTACGAGCAGTACTTC.

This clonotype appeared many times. This CDR3 reads CASTASSSYNEQFF. CDR3 DNA sequence: TGTGCCAGCACAGCGTCGAGCTCCTACAATGAGCAGTTCTTC. The genes are TRBV27 and TRBJ2-1; no clear D. The CDR3 is made up of 14 amino acids. V was cut by 7 bases and J by 0 bases, with 10 bases left in between. CDR1 MNHEY and CDR2 SMNVEV come from the germline V gene (reference sequence).